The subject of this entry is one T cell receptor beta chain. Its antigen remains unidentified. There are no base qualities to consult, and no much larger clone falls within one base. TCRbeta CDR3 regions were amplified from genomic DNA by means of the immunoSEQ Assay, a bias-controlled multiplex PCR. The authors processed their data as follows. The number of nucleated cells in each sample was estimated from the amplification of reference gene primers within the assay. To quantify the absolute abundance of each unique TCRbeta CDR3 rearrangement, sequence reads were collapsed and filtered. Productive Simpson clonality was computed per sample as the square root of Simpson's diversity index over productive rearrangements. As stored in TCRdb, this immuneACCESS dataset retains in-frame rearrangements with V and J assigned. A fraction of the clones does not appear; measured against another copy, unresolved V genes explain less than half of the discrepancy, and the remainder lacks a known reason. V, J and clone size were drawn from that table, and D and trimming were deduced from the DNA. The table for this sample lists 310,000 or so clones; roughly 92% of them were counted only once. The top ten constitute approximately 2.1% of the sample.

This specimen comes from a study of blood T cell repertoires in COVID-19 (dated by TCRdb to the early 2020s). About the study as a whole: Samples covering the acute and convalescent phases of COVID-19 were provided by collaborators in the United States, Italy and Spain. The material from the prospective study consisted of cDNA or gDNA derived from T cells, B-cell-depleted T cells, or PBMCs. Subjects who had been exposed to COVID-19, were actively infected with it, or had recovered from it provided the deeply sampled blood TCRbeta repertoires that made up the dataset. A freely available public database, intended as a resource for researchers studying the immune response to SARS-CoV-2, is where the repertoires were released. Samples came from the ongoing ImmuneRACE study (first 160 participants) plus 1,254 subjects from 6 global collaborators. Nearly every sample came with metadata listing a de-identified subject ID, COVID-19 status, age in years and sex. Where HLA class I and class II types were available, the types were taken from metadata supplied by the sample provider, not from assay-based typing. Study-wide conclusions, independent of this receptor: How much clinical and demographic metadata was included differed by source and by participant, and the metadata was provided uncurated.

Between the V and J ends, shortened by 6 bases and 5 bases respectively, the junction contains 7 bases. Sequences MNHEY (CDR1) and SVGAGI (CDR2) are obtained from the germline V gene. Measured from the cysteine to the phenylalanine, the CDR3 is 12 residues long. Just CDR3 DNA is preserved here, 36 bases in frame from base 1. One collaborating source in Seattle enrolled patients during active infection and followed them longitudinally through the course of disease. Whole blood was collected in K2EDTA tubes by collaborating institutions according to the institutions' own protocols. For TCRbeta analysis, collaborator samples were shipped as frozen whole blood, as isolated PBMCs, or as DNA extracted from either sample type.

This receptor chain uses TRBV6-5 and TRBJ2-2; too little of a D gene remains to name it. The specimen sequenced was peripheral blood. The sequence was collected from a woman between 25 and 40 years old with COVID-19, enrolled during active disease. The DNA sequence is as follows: TGTGCCAGCAGGAAACTTACCGGGGAGCTGTTTTTT. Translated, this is CASRKLTGELFF.